The 30 T cell receptor beta chains listed next were all sequenced from one sample in a study of post-analysis software for immune sequencing data. No antigen has been assigned to these receptors. Study findings and constraints: Roughly 5 TRBV segments occurring more often in patients than controls included TRBV5-6, TRBV5-1 and TRBV20-1.

Libraries were made from TCR beta cDNA, and they carried unique molecular identifiers. MiXCR was run by TCRdb on the PCR reads, yielding one entry per CDR3 protein. This sample has hundreds of thousands of distinct CDR3 sequences, with approximately 59% found just once. Input material: blood. These receptors originate from a girl aged 2-9 years with multiple sclerosis.

The genes are TRBV28 and TRBJ2-7; 8 positions match TRBD1. The assigned J gene may be wrong: the sequence end matches TRBJ2-5 better. The germline CDR1 and CDR2 sequences are MDHEN and SYDVKM. This CDR3 is built from 15 residues. The DNA of the CDR3 is TGTGCCAGCAGCAAGGACAGGGAAAGTGGGGAGACCCAGTACTTC. Protein product: CASSKDRESGETQYF.

This sequence joins TRBV29-1 and TRBJ1-2, with D possibly TRBD1 on 5 matching bases. The CDR3 is 15 residues long. V lost 5 bases to trimming and J lost 7 bases, with 23 bases between them. Germline V lookup: CDR1 SQVTM, CDR2 ANQGSEA. The CDR3 DNA reads as TGCAGCGTTCTGGGCAGGGCTCAAGAGTTTCTTGGCTACACCTTC. It yields the protein CSVLGRAQEFLGYTF.

The sample holds a few counts of this clonotype. CDR3 loop: CASSWDRAETQYF. CDR3 DNA: TGCGCCAGCAGCTGGGACAGGGCCGAGACCCAGTACTTC. The genes are TRBV5-1 and TRBJ2-5, with 9 nucleotides matching TRBD1. The CDR3 covers 13 residues. V lost 3 bases, J lost 5 bases, and 2 bases stayed unmatched. Germline values: CDR1 SGHRS, CDR2 YFSETQ.

V is TRBV12-3 or TRBV12-4 and J is TRBJ2-1, with TRBD1 identical over 7 bases. CDR3 length: 15 residues. The junction had 9 bases not matched to a gene; V was cut back by 5 bases and J by 5 bases. CDR3 in amino acids: CASSQAFQGDNEQFF. The CDR3 coding sequence is TGTGCCAGCAGTCAGGCGTTTCAGGGGGACAATGAGCAGTTCTTC.

For this clonotype: One end of the junction does not line up with germline, which may come from a read error. The V and J genes are TRBV25-1 and TRBJ2-1; 7 bases fit TRBD1. The J call may be wrong; the DNA end is better matched by TRBJ2-7. CDR1 MGHDK and CDR2 SYGVNS come from the germline V gene. The CDR3 has 12 amino acids. CDR3 coding DNA: TGTGCCAACAGTGACAGGGAAGTTGAGCAGTACTTC. This gives the protein CANSDREVEQYF.

The chain is built from TRBV6-1 and TRBJ1-1; tentative D call: TRBD1 (5 bases). The CDR3 is made up of 15 amino acids. V lost 3 bases, J lost 7 bases, and 18 bases lay in between. The germline CDR1 and CDR2 sequences are MNHNS and SASEGT. CDR3 residues: CASSDLRRGFVEAFF. Written as DNA, the CDR3 is TGTGCCAGCAGTGATTTGAGACGGGGCTTTGTTGAAGCTTTCTTT.

The chain combines TRBV11-2 with TRBJ2-3; 12 nucleotides line up with TRBD2. The J segment lost 3 bases and the V segment lost 3 bases, leaving 16 bases of the junction unmatched. Germline V lookup: CDR1 SGHAT, CDR2 FQNNGV. The CDR3 extends over 20 amino acids. The CDR3 sequence: CASSFRLAGATMRVTDTQYF. In DNA, the CDR3 is TGTGCCAGCAGCTTCCGACTAGCGGGGGCGACAATGCGCGTGACAGATACGCAGTATTTT.

This rearrangement joins TRBV2 to TRBJ2-5; no clear D gene. The V end was cut by 6 bases, the J end by 2 bases, with 7 bases between. This CDR3 has 12 amino acids. Germline values: CDR1 SNHLY, CDR2 FYNNEI. CDR3 in amino acids: CASRQWQETQYF. CDR3 coding DNA: TGTGCCAGCAGACAGTGGCAAGAGACCCAGTACTTC.

This rearrangement joins TRBV11-2 to TRBJ2-3; 13 positions agree with TRBD2. The J segment lost 3 bases and the V segment lost 6 bases, leaving 9 bases of the junction unmatched. Germline V gives CDR1 SGHAT, CDR2 FQNNGV. The CDR3 is 17 residues long. The DNA for the CDR3 is TGTGCCAGCAGTCCTAACGGACTAGCGGGAGAGACAGATACGCAGTATTTT. It specifies CASSPNGLAGETDTQYF.

The rearrangement links TRBV12-3 or TRBV12-4 to TRBJ2-1; tentatively, D is TRBD2 (5 bases). V lost 5 bases to trimming and J lost 6 bases, with 14 bases between them. The CDR3 consists of 14 residues. The CDR3 bases are TGTGCCAGCAGTCCGGAATGGGGAGCCAATGAGCAGTTCTTC. Residues: CASSPEWGANEQFF.

The chain uses TRBV27 and TRBJ2-5; a weak D match, TRBD1 (5 bases). The CDR3 runs to 13 residues. The V gene lost 2 bases and the J gene lost 9 bases, with 13 bases spanning the gap. Germline loops: CDR1 MNHEY, CDR2 SMNVEV (reference sequence). CDR3 DNA: TGTGCCAGCAGTTTAGTCCAGGGTCGTGCCCAGTACTTC. This gives the protein CASSLVQGRAQYF.

CDR3 loop: CASSRSVSASADTQYF. As DNA, the CDR3 is TGTGCCAGCTCCCGCTCGGTGTCCGCATCTGCAGATACGCAGTATTTT. V usage is TRBV27 and J usage is TRBJ2-3; unclear D gene. Germline V lookup: CDR1 MNHEY, CDR2 SMNVEV (reference sequence). There are 16 residues in the CDR3. V lost 8 bases and J lost 4, with 22 bases in between.

This clonotype turned up a few times. The chain has TRBV20-1 and TRBJ2-3; 12 nucleotides line up with TRBD2. The CDR3 contains 15 residues. Germline V gene sequence: CDR1 DFQATT, CDR2 SNEGSKA (reference sequence). Germline trimming cut 5 bases from V and 4 bases from J; bases unmatched to any gene: 7. The CDR3 DNA follows: TGCAGTGCTGCCAGACTAGCGGGGGAGGCAGATACGCAGTATTTT. This sequence encodes CSAARLAGEADTQYF.

V gene TRBV29-1 combines with J gene TRBJ2-3; 10 nucleotides match TRBD2. The V segment lost 7 bases and the J segment 2 bases; nucleotides outside the gene matches: 18. Per germline, CDR1 SQVTM and CDR2 ANQGSEA. This CDR3 region has 18 residues. The CDR3 bases are TGCAGCGGCCAGAATTTAGCGGGAGGCAGCGGGTACACAGATACGCAGTATTTT. Translated, it gives CSGQNLAGGSGYTDTQYF.

This clonotype has at least ten counts. The junction and the germline gene differ at one end; a read error may be behind it. The chain has TRBV12-3 or TRBV12-4 and TRBJ2-1; D is perhaps TRBD1 (5 bases). The CDR3 runs 14 residues. The DNA of the CDR3 is TGCGCCAGCAGCTTGGCCCAGGGCTACAATGAGCAGTTCTTC. This encodes CASSLAQGYNEQFF.

The chain is built from TRBV3-1 and TRBJ1-6; the D is unclear. Germline V gene data show CDR1 as LGHDT and CDR2 as YNNKEL (reference sequence). The CDR3 runs to 16 residues. V was trimmed by 4 bases and J by 7 bases, leaving 17 bases between them. CDR3 in amino acids: CASSPELQSRNSPLHF. CDR3 coding DNA: TGTGCCAGCAGCCCAGAACTCCAAAGTCGGAATTCACCCCTCCACTTT.

The rearrangement links TRBV5-5 to TRBJ1-2, with D unclear. The CDR3 loop spans 13 amino acids. The germline V gene encodes CDR1 SGHKS and CDR2 YYEKEE (reference sequence). Trimming took 1 base from V and 11 from J, leaving 15 bases between them. CDR3 amino acids: CASSLPLSWEYTF. The CDR3 DNA reads TGTGCCAGCAGCTTGCCCCTTTCTTGGGAGTACACCTTC.

The genes are TRBV11-2 and TRBJ2-7, with 9 bases that match TRBD2. The trim removed 5 bases at V and 3 bases at J, leaving 20 bases unmatched. The CDR3 length is 19 residues. CDR1 SGHAT and CDR2 FQNNGV come from the germline V gene. CDR3 sequence (DNA): TGTGCCAGCAGCCCTATAGGGACTAGCAAGACATTAATTGGCTACGAGCAGTACTTC. Its translation: CASSPIGTSKTLIGYEQYF.

The chain joins TRBV20-1 to TRBJ1-2; D is unresolved. V was cut by 0 bases and J by 1 base, with 6 bases left in between. CDR1 and CDR2 from the germline V gene are DFQATT and SNEGSKA (reference sequence). CDR3 length: 13 amino acids. CDR3 nucleotides: TGCAGTGCTAGAGATCAACATAACTATGGCTACACCTTC. Its protein is CSARDQHNYGYTF.

This clonotype was detected only a few times. The chain couples TRBV7-2 to TRBJ2-3, with D perhaps matching TRBD2 (5 bases). This CDR3 has 12 residues. Trimming took 4 bases from V and 5 from J, leaving 7 bases between them. CDR1 and CDR2 from the germline V gene are SGHTA and FQGNSA. The CDR3 is CASSSAGDTQYF. The CDR3, as DNA: TGTGCCAGCAGCTCCGCGGGAGATACGCAGTATTTT.

This clonotype was observed once. This chain joins TRBV12-3 or TRBV12-4 and TRBJ2-1; 9 bases line up with TRBD1. V dropped 7 bases and J dropped 2; count of bases not matched to a gene: 6. This CDR3 contains 15 residues. CDR3 DNA: TGTGCCAGCAATAGACAGGGGGGGGCCTACAATGAGCAGTTCTTC. Residues: CASNRQGGAYNEQFF.

This chain links TRBV9 with TRBJ1-1; 9 positions agree with TRBD1. Germline loops: CDR1 SGDLS, CDR2 YYNGEE. V was clipped by 2 bases and J by 6 bases; unmatched bases: 5. The CDR3 sequence is 14 residues long. CDR3 in DNA: TGTGCCAGCAGCGTCGGACAGGGGACGTCTGAAGCTTTCTTT. It is translated as CASSVGQGTSEAFF. Full variable domain (outside the CDR3, taken from reference TRBV9 and TRBJ1-1): DSGVTQTPKHLITATGQRVTLRCSPRSGDLSVYWYQQSLDQGLQFLIQYYNGEERAKGNILERFSAQQFPDLHSELNLSSLELGDSALYFCASSVGQGTSEAFFGQGTRLTVV.

This clonotype was counted a single time. The J gene is TRBJ2-5, the V gene TRBV10-2; the match to TRBD2 covers 14 bases. J lost 2 bases, V lost 6 bases, and 8 bases had no gene match. The germline CDR1 and CDR2 sequences are WSHSY and SAAADI. This CDR3 region has 17 residues. The CDR3 loop reads CASRVPGLAGVQETQYF. Here the CDR3 DNA reads TGCGCCAGCAGGGTGCCGGGACTAGCGGGGGTTCAAGAGACCCAGTACTTC.

The chain carries TRBV18 and TRBJ2-1; maybe TRBD1 (7 bases). CDR1 and CDR2 from the germline V gene are KGHSH and LQKENI. The CDR3 sequence is 18 residues long. The V end was cut by 2 bases, the J end by 3 bases, with 20 bases between. The CDR3 DNA reads as TGTGCCAGCTCACCAGAGGCCAGGGGGGATCCACGCTACAATGAGCAGTTCTTC. This sequence encodes CASSPEARGDPRYNEQFF.

The genes are TRBV29-1 and TRBJ2-3; perhaps TRBD2 as D (6 bases). The CDR3 length is 14 residues. Germline CDR1 and CDR2: SQVTM and ANQGSEA. The ends were cut back, 3 bases at V and 2 bases at J, with 12 bases in the middle. CDR3 bases: TGCAGCGTTGAGGGCGGGAAGAACACAGATACGCAGTATTTT. Translated: CSVEGGKNTDTQYF.

The CDR3 loop reads CASSQGRAYGYTF. In DNA, the CDR3 is TGCGCCAGCAGCCAAGGCAGGGCGTATGGCTACACCTTC. V is TRBV4-1 and J is TRBJ1-2; TRBD1 is a possible D gene (5 bases). Germline V gene lookup returns CDR1 MGHRA and CDR2 YSYEKL. Deletions cut 1 base from V and 5 bases from J, with 8 bases between. The CDR3 runs 13 residues.

The V gene is TRBV6-2 or TRBV6-3, the J gene TRBJ2-1; D may be TRBD1 (5 bases). The germline CDR1 and CDR2 sequences are MNHEY and SVGEGT. This CDR3 region has 14 residues. Trimming shortened V by 0 bases and J by 9 bases, and 12 bases separated the two germline ends. CDR3 in amino acids: CASSYSLGRGEQFF. Written as DNA, the CDR3 is TGTGCCAGCAGTTACTCGTTGGGGCGCGGTGAGCAGTTCTTC.

The rearrangement joins TRBV29-1 to TRBJ1-4; D is perhaps TRBD1 (5 bases). CDR1 and CDR2 (germline): SQVTM, ANQGSEA. V gave up 4 bases and J gave up 7 bases, with 16 bases separating them. CDR3 size: 14 residues. CDR3 in amino acids: CSVGWGSSGEKLFF. For the CDR3, the DNA is TGCAGCGTTGGATGGGGGTCATCGGGTGAAAAACTGTTTTTT.

This clonotype was found many times. This chain links TRBV12-3 or TRBV12-4 with TRBJ2-3; 9 bases match TRBD2. The J segment lost 1 base and the V segment lost 9 bases, leaving 2 bases of the junction unmatched. There are 13 residues in the CDR3. The CDR3 DNA reads as TGTGCCAGTCGGACTAGCGGCACAGATACGCAGTATTTT. Translating gives CASRTSGTDTQYF.

J is TRBJ2-7 and V is TRBV20-1, with TRBD2 matching over 8 bases. CDR3 length: 13 residues. Germline V gene sequence: CDR1 DFQATT, CDR2 SNEGSKA (reference sequence). With 6 bases clipped from V and 7 bases from J, the junction kept 11 bases outside the gene matches. The CDR3 nucleotides are TGCAGTGCATCGGGACTAGTTCTCGGGGAGCAGTACTTC. Residues: CSASGLVLGEQYF.